This T cell receptor (beta chain) derives from a study of Ad26.COV2.S vaccination and SARS-CoV-2 variants. Whole-study results and caveats: Reported findings describe substantial breadth in spike-specific CD8+ and CD4+ T cell responses following vaccination. Higher spike-specific TCR breadth was found in vaccine recipients than in placebo recipients. In TCR breadth and depth analyses, total T cell responses may have been underestimated.

The V gene lost 6 bases and the J gene lost 6 bases, with 11 bases spanning the gap. Germline-derived CDR1 and CDR2 are MNHEY and SVGAGI. There are 12 residues in the CDR3. The sample's treatment: 19 received Ad26.COV2.S at low or high dose, single or two shots; five or six received placebo; per-sample allocation not given. The samples date from day 63 after the first vaccine or placebo injection. Points on this clone: Antigen unknown.

The table came from immunoSEQ multiplex PCR; TCRdb's copy has only in-frame clones and leaves some out. The table records 200,000 to 300,000 clones, 87% of them present only once. The V call is TRBV6-5, the J call TRBJ1-1; no clear D. The clonotype was recovered from a person between 18 and 65 years old who received the Ad26.COV2.S COVID-19 vaccine or a placebo. The sample in question was peripheral blood, obtained in a trial of Ad26.COV2.S vaccine versus placebo. For the CDR3, the DNA is TGTGCCAGCAGAAAAGGATCAGCTGAAGCTTTCTTT. It codes for CASRKGSAEAFF.